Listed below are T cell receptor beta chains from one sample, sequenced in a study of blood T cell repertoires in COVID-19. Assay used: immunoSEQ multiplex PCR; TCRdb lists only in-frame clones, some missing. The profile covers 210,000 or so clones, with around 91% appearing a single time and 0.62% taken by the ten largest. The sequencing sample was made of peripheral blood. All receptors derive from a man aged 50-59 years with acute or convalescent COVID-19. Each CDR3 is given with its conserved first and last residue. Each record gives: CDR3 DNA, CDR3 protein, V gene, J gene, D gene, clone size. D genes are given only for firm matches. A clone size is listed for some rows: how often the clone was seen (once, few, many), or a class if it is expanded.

CDR3nt: TGTGCCAGCAGTGAGCCAGCGGGAGGAGATACGCAGTATTTT
CDR3aa: CASSEPAGGDTQYF
v_gene: TRBV6-1
j_gene: TRBJ2-3
d_gene: TRBD2
abundance: -

CDR3nt: TGCGCCAGCAGCCAAGAGTCCGGGACAGGGTGGGACACCATATATTTT
CDR3aa: CASSQESGTGWDTIYF
v_gene: TRBV4-3
j_gene: TRBJ1-3
d_gene: TRBD1
abundance: -

CDR3nt: TGTGCCAGCAGTTTGGCTGGGCGTTCCCAAGAGACCCAGTACTTC
CDR3aa: CASSLAGRSQETQYF
v_gene: TRBV27
j_gene: TRBJ2-5
d_gene: -
abundance: -

CDR3nt: TGTGCCATCAGTGAGTGGGGGGAACAGCCTAACAATGAGCAGTTCTTC
CDR3aa: CAISEWGEQPNNEQFF
v_gene: TRBV10-3
j_gene: TRBJ2-1
d_gene: -
abundance: -

CDR3nt: TGTGCCAGTAGTATGGAACAGGGGTCCTATGGCTACACCTTC
CDR3aa: CASSMEQGSYGYTF
v_gene: TRBV19
j_gene: TRBJ1-2
d_gene: TRBD1
abundance: -

CDR3nt: TGTGCCAGCAGTGAAAAACAGAAAGATGGCTACACCTTC
CDR3aa: CASSEKQKDGYTF
v_gene: TRBV2
j_gene: TRBJ1-2
d_gene: -
abundance: -

CDR3nt: TGTGCCAGCAGCCCGGGACAGGGAAGGATCCTGTTTTTT
CDR3aa: CASSPGQGRILFF
v_gene: TRBV11-2
j_gene: TRBJ1-4
d_gene: TRBD1
abundance: -

CDR3nt: TGTGCCAGCTCACGGACAGTATCCTATGGCTACACCTTC
CDR3aa: CASSRTVSYGYTF
v_gene: TRBV18
j_gene: TRBJ1-2
d_gene: -
abundance: few

CDR3nt: TGTGCCAGCAGCTCCCAGGGGGTTCAGGGCATTCAGTACTTC
CDR3aa: CASSSQGVQGIQYF
v_gene: TRBV5-4
j_gene: TRBJ2-4
d_gene: TRBD1
abundance: -

CDR3nt: TGTGCCAGCAGCCCCCTACGAGGCAGGGATTATGGCTACACCTTC
CDR3aa: CASSPLRGRDYGYTF
v_gene: TRBV6-5
j_gene: TRBJ1-2
d_gene: -
abundance: once

CDR3nt: TGTGCCAGCAGTTCCCGGACAGCATTTGTAGATACGCAGTATTTT
CDR3aa: CASSSRTAFVDTQYF
v_gene: TRBV27
j_gene: TRBJ2-3
d_gene: -
abundance: -

CDR3nt: TGCAGCGTTGAAAGGGGGGGAACTGAAGCTTTCTTT
CDR3aa: CSVERGGTEAFF
v_gene: TRBV29-1
j_gene: TRBJ1-1
d_gene: -
abundance: -

CDR3nt: TGTGCCAGCAGTTGGGACAGGGGGCCCTACGAGCAGTACTTC
CDR3aa: CASSWDRGPYEQYF
v_gene: TRBV28
j_gene: TRBJ2-7
d_gene: TRBD1
abundance: -

CDR3nt: TGTGCCAGCAGCTTACAGAGCGGCGAAAATTCACCCCTCCACTTT
CDR3aa: CASSLQSGENSPLHF
v_gene: TRBV7-3
j_gene: TRBJ1-6
d_gene: -
abundance: -

CDR3nt: TGTGCCAGCAGCTTAGGAGTATCCTCCGAGCAGTACTTC
CDR3aa: CASSLGVSSEQYF
v_gene: TRBV11-3
j_gene: TRBJ2-7
d_gene: -
abundance: -

CDR3nt: TGTGCCAGCAGCCAAGATCCCCTAGGGGGGAGGGCCGGCGAGCAGTACTTC
CDR3aa: CASSQDPLGGRAGEQYF
v_gene: TRBV3-1/TRBV3-2
j_gene: TRBJ2-7
d_gene: -
abundance: -

CDR3nt: TGTGCCAGCTCACCAGGGGCTAGCTCCTACGAGCAGTACTTC
CDR3aa: CASSPGASSYEQYF
v_gene: TRBV18
j_gene: TRBJ2-7
d_gene: -
abundance: -

CDR3nt: TGTGCCAGCAGTGAACTAGCGGCTCCCTGGGGGCAGTACTTC
CDR3aa: CASSELAAPWGQYF
v_gene: TRBV6-1
j_gene: TRBJ2-7
d_gene: TRBD2
abundance: -

CDR3nt: TGCGCCAGCAGCTTCGGACAACCAGCTAACTATGGCTACACCTTC
CDR3aa: CASSFGQPANYGYTF
v_gene: TRBV5-1
j_gene: TRBJ1-2
d_gene: -
abundance: once

CDR3nt: TGTGCCACCAGTGACCTCGACAGGGAAGAGACCCAGTACTTC
CDR3aa: CATSDLDREETQYF
v_gene: TRBV24-1
j_gene: TRBJ2-5
d_gene: TRBD1
abundance: -

CDR3nt: TGTGCCAGCAGTGGACAGGGGGCCGGAGATACGCAGTATTTT
CDR3aa: CASSGQGAGDTQYF
v_gene: TRBV27
j_gene: TRBJ2-3
d_gene: TRBD1
abundance: -

CDR3nt: TGCGCCAGCAGATTGGGTGGAGGGGGCTGGAACGAGCAGTACTTC
CDR3aa: CASRLGGGGWNEQYF
v_gene: TRBV5-1
j_gene: TRBJ2-7
d_gene: -
abundance: -

CDR3nt: TGTGCCAGCAGCTTAGTACCAGGACGCAGCGGGATTCGGTTCTTC
CDR3aa: CASSLVPGRSGIRFF
v_gene: TRBV11-3
j_gene: TRBJ2-1
d_gene: TRBD2
abundance: -

CDR3nt: TGTGCCAGCAGCTTACGTCAGGGAAGTGAAAAACTGTTTTTT
CDR3aa: CASSLRQGSEKLFF
v_gene: TRBV7-2
j_gene: TRBJ1-4
d_gene: -
abundance: -

CDR3nt: TGTGCCAGTAGTATAGCAGTTGGACTAGCGGCTTACAATGAGCAGTTCTTC
CDR3aa: CASSIAVGLAAYNEQFF
v_gene: TRBV19
j_gene: TRBJ2-1
d_gene: TRBD2
abundance: once

CDR3nt: TGTGCCAGCAGTGAAGGGCGGTTAGCGGGGGGCCAAGAGACCCAGTACTTC
CDR3aa: CASSEGRLAGGQETQYF
v_gene: TRBV2
j_gene: TRBJ2-5
d_gene: TRBD2
abundance: once

CDR3nt: TGTGCCAGCAGTTACGGGGCCTTAAATTCACCCCTCCACTTT
CDR3aa: CASSYGALNSPLHF
v_gene: TRBV6-2/TRBV6-3
j_gene: TRBJ1-6
d_gene: -
abundance: -

CDR3nt: TGCGCCAGCAGCCTAGGGACAGGGAATTCTGAAGCTTTCTTT
CDR3aa: CASSLGTGNSEAFF
v_gene: TRBV5-1
j_gene: TRBJ1-1
d_gene: TRBD1
abundance: -

CDR3nt: TGTGCCAGCATCCTGGGGGGGCTAGCGGGACGCACAGATACGCAGTATTTT
CDR3aa: CASILGGLAGRTDTQYF
v_gene: TRBV7-3
j_gene: TRBJ2-3
d_gene: TRBD2
abundance: -

CDR3nt: TGTGCCAGCAGGAAGAGCGGCCCGAACACCGGGGAGCTGTTTTTT
CDR3aa: CASRKSGPNTGELFF
v_gene: TRBV5-4
j_gene: TRBJ2-2
d_gene: -
abundance: -

CDR3nt: TGTGCCTGGAGTTCGAGTTTAAATCAGCCCCAGCATTTT
CDR3aa: CAWSSSLNQPQHF
v_gene: TRBV30
j_gene: TRBJ1-5
d_gene: -
abundance: -

CDR3nt: TGTGCCAGCAGTTTAAGGGAGTGGGCCGGGGAGCTGTTTTTT
CDR3aa: CASSLREWAGELFF
v_gene: TRBV27
j_gene: TRBJ2-2
d_gene: -
abundance: once

CDR3nt: TGTGCCAGCAGCTTAGTGGTGGAGAGGGTTCAGCCCCAGCATTTT
CDR3aa: CASSLVVERVQPQHF
v_gene: TRBV7-6
j_gene: TRBJ1-5
d_gene: -
abundance: -

CDR3nt: TGTGCCAGTAGTATAGCGGACAGGCCCCTATACAATGAGCAGTTCTTC
CDR3aa: CASSIADRPLYNEQFF
v_gene: TRBV19
j_gene: TRBJ2-1
d_gene: TRBD1
abundance: -

CDR3nt: TGTGCCAGCAGCGCAGATATGAACACTGAAGCTTTCTTT
CDR3aa: CASSADMNTEAFF
v_gene: TRBV9
j_gene: TRBJ1-1
d_gene: -
abundance: few

CDR3nt: TGTGCCAGCAGTTTGGGGGCCACCGCGGACCCTTTCTTT
CDR3aa: CASSLGATADPFF
v_gene: TRBV27
j_gene: TRBJ1-1
d_gene: -
abundance: -

CDR3nt: TGTGCCAGCAGCTTAACAGGGGGCATTTCACCCCTCCACTTT
CDR3aa: CASSLTGGISPLHF
v_gene: TRBV3-1/TRBV3-2
j_gene: TRBJ1-6
d_gene: TRBD1
abundance: -

CDR3nt: TGTGCCAGTCACCGACAGGGGGCTGGGAACACCGGGGAGCTGTTTTTT
CDR3aa: CASHRQGAGNTGELFF
v_gene: TRBV19
j_gene: TRBJ2-2
d_gene: TRBD1
abundance: many